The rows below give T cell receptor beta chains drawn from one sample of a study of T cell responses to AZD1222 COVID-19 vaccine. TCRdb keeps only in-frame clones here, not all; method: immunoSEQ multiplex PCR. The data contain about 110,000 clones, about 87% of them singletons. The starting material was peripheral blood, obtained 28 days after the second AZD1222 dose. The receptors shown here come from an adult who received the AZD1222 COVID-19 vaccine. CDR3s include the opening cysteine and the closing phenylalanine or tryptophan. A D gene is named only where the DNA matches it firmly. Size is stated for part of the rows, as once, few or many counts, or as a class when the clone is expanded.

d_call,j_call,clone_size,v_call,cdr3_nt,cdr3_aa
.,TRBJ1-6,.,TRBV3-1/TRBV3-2,TGTGCCAGCACCCCAGATAGCTCCTATAATTCACCCCTCCACTTT,CASTPDSSYNSPLHF
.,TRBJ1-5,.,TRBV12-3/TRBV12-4,TGTGCCAGCAGTCCATTCCCCCAGCCCCAGCATTTT,CASSPFPQPQHF
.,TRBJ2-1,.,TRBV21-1,TGTGCCAGCAGCTTGGGCAGAAACAATGAGCAGTTCTTC,CASSLGRNNEQFF
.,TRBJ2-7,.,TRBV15,TGTGCCACCAGCACCGGACTGGCCTACGAGCAGTACTTC,CATSTGLAYEQYF
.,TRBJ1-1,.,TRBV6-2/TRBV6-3,TGTGCCAGCAGTTACCCCAACACGGGACTGTCGAACACTGAAGCTTTCTTT,CASSYPNTGLSNTEAFF
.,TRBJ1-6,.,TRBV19,TGTGCCAGTAGTGCGACCAATTCACCCCTCCACTTT,CASSATNSPLHF
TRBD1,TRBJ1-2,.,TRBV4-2,TGTGCCAGCAGCCAAGGCCGCGACGGGACAGGGGGCTACGGCTACACCTTC,CASSQGRDGTGGYGYTF
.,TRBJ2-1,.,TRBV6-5,TGTGCCAGCAGTTACTCGATGGGGCCCTACAATGAGCAGTTCTTC,CASSYSMGPYNEQFF
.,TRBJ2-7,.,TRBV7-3,TGTGCCAGCAGCTTATCGGGGCAGGGGTACGAGCAGTACTTC,CASSLSGQGYEQYF
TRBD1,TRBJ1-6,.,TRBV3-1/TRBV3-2,TGTGCCAGCAGCCAGCCGGGACAGAGCTCCTATAATTCACCCCTCCACTTT,CASSQPGQSSYNSPLHF
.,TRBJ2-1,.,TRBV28,TGTGCCAGCAGCCACCAGGGCAGGGATGAGCAGTTCTTC,CASSHQGRDEQFF
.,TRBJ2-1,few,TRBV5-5,TGTGCCAGCAGCTCCACTCTCAGGTCCTACAATGAGCAGTTCTTC,CASSSTLRSYNEQFF
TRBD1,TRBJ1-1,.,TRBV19,TGTGCCAGTAGTACCCCAGGGACAGCCACTGAAGCTTTCTTT,CASSTPGTATEAFF
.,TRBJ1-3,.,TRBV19,TGTGCCAGTACCAAAACTAAACATGGAAACACCATATATTTT,CASTKTKHGNTIYF
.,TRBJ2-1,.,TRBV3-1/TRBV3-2,TGTGCCAGCAGCCTAACTCCTACAGGCCTTTCCTACAATGAGCAGTTCTTC,CASSLTPTGLSYNEQFF
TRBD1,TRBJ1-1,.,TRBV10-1,TGCGCCAGAAACTCGGGACAGCTGAACACTGAAGCTTTCTTT,CARNSGQLNTEAFF
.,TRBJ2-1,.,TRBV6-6,TGTGCCAGCAGTTACTCCAGGAGTGGCTACAATGAGCAGTTCTTC,CASSYSRSGYNEQFF
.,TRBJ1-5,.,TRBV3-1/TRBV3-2,TGTGCCAGCAGCCAAGACCCCAGGGGTTGTAATCAGCCCCAGCATTTT,CASSQDPRGCNQPQHF
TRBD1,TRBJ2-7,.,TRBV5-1,TGCGCCAGCAGTTTGGACGGACAGGACTTCTCCTACGAGCAGTACTTC,CASSLDGQDFSYEQYF
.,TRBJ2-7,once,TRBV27,TGTGCCAGCAGTTTACAAGATCCAGTGGACGAGCAGTACTTC,CASSLQDPVDEQYF
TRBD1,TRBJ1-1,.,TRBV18,TGTGCCAGCTCACCACTACAGGGGGCCAACACTGAAGCTTTCTTT,CASSPLQGANTEAFF
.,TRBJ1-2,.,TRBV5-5,TGTGCCAGCAGCTTGGTACACGTATCCAACTATGGCTACACCTTC,CASSLVHVSNYGYTF
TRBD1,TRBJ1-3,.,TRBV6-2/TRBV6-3,TGTGCCAGCAGTTACGCGGGACAGGGGTACGGAAACACCATATATTTT,CASSYAGQGYGNTIYF
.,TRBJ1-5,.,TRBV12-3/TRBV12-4,TGTGCCTCCGGTCAGGGGAAGAGTCAGCCCCAGCATTTT,CASGQGKSQPQHF
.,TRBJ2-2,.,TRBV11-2,TGTGCCAGCAGCTTACCAGTTACGAACACCGGGGAGCTGTTTTTT,CASSLPVTNTGELFF
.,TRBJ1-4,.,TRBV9,TGTGCCAGCAGCGTAGGGGGGTTTACTAATGAAAAACTGTTTTTT,CASSVGGFTNEKLFF
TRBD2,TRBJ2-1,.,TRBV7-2,TGTGCCAGCAGAAAAGCGGGGAGCTCCTACAATGAGCAGTTCTTC,CASRKAGSSYNEQFF